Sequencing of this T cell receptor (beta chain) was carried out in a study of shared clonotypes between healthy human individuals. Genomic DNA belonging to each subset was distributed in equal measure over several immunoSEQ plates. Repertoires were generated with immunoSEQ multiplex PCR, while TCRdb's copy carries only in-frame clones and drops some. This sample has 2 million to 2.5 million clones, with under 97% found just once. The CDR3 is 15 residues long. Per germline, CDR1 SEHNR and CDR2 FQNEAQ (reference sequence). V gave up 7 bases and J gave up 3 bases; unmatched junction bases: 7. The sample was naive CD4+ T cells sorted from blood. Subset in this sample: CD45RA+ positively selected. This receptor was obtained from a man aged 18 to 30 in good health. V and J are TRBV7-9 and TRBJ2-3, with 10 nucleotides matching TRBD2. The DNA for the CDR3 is TGTGCCAGCATCCCCGGGACTAGCGTAACAGATACGCAGTATTTT. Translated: CASIPGTSVTDTQYF.